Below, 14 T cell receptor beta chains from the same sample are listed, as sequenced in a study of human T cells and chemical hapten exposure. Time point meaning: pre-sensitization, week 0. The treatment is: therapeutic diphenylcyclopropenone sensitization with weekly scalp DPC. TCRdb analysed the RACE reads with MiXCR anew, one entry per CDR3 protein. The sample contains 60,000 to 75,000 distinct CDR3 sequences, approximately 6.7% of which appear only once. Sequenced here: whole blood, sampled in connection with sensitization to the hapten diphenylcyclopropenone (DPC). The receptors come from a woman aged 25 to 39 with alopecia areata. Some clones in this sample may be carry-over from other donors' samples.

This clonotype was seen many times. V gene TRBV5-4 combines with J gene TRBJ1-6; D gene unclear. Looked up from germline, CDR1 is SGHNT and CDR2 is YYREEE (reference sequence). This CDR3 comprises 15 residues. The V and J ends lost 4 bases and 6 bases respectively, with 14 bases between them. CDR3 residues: CASSPLGPGNSPLHF. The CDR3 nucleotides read TGTGCCAGCAGCCCTTTAGGACCGGGTAATTCACCCCTCCACTTT.

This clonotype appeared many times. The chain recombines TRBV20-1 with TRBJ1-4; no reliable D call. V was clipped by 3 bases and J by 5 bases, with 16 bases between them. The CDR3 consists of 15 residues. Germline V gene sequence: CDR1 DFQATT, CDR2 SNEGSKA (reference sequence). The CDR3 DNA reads TGCAGTGCTAGGGTTATAGGAGCAGCGAATGAAAAACTGTTTTTT. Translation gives CSARVIGAANEKLFF.

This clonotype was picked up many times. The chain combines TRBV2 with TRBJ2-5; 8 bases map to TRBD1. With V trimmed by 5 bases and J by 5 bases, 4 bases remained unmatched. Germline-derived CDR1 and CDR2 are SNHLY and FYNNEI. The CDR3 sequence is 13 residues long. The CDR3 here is CASSKQGVETQYF. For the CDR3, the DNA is TGTGCCAGCAGTAAACAGGGGGTTGAGACCCAGTACTTC.

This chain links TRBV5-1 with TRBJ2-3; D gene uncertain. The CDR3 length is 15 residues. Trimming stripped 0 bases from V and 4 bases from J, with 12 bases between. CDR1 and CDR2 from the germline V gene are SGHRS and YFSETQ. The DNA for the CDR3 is TGCGCCAGCAGCTTGGCGCAGGCTTCGGCAGATACGCAGTATTTT. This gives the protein CASSLAQASADTQYF.

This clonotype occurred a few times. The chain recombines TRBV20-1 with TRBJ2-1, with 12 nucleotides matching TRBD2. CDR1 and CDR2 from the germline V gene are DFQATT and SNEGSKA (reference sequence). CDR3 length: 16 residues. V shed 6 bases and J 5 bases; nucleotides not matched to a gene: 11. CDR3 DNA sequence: TGCAGTGCAACCCCCCATCTAGCGGGGGGGCACAATGAGCAGTTCTTC. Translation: CSATPHLAGGHNEQFF.

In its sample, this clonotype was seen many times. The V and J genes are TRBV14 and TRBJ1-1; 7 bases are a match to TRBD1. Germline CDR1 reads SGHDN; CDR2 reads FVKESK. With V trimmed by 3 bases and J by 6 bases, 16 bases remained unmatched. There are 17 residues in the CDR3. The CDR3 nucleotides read TGTGCCAGCAGCCACCTTATGACAGGGACCTCTGTTGCTGAAGCTTTCTTT. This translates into CASSHLMTGTSVAEAFF.

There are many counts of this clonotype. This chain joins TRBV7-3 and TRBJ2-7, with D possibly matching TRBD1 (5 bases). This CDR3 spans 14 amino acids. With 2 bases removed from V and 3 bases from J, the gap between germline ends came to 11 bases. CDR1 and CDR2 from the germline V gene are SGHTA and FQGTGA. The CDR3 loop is CASSLYGRGYEQYF. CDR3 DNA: TGTGCCAGCAGCTTATATGGAAGGGGCTACGAGCAGTACTTC.

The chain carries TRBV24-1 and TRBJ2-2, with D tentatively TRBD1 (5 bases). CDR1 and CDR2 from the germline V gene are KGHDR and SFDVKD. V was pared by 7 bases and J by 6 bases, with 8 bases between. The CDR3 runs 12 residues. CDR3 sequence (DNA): TGTGCCACCAGAGGACAATCCGGGGAGCTGTTTTTT. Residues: CATRGQSGELFF.

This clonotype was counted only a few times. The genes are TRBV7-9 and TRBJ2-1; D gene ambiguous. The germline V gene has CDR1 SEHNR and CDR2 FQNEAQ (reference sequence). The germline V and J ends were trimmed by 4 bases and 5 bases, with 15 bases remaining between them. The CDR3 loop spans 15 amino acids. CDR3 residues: CASSSHVTPNNEQFF. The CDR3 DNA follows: TGTGCCAGCAGCTCCCACGTTACGCCTAACAATGAGCAGTTCTTC.

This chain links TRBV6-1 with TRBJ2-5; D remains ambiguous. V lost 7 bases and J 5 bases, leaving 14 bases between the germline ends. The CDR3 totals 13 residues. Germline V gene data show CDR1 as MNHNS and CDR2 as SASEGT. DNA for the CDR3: TGTGCCAGCACAAACAGTGCCGTGGAGACCCAGTACTTC. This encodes CASTNSAVETQYF.

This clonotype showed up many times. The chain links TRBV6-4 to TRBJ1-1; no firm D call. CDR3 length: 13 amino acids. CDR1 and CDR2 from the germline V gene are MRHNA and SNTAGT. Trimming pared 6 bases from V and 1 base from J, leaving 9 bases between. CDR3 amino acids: CASRMHPNTEAFF. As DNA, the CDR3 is TGTGCCAGCAGGATGCATCCGAACACTGAAGCTTTCTTT.

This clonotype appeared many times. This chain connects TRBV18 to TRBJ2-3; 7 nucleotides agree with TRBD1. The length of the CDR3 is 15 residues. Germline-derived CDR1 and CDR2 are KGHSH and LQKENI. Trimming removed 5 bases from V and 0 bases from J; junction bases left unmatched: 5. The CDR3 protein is CASSTLGQSTDTQYF. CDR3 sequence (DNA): TGTGCCAGCTCAACACTGGGACAGAGCACAGATACGCAGTATTTT.

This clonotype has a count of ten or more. CDR3 nucleotides: TGTGCCAGCGGATCGGGACAGCCTGGAAACACCATATATTTT. Translation: CASGSGQPGNTIYF. The V and J genes are TRBV6-1 and TRBJ1-3; TRBD1 matches at 7 bases. There are 14 residues in the CDR3. V gave up 8 bases and J gave up 2 bases; unmatched junction bases: 6. Germline values: CDR1 MNHNS, CDR2 SASEGT.

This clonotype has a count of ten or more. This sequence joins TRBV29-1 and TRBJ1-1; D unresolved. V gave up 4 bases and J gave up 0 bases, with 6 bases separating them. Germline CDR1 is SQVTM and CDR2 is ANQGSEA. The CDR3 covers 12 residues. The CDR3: CSVGQMNTEAFF. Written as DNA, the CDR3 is TGCAGCGTTGGTCAGATGAACACTGAAGCTTTCTTT.